This T cell receptor (beta chain) was captured by sequencing in a study of PD-L1 blockade in urothelial cancer. Whole-study context: The patients' atezolizumab therapy, 1,200 mg intravenously every 3 weeks, started in about 2014. Prior chemotherapy ranged from 0 to 3 regimens per patient. Study-wide points: Patients who had durable benefit saw their tumor-associated blood clones expand more at 3 weeks.

Profiling relied on immunoSEQ multiplex PCR, and the TCRdb table lists in-frame clones only, not all of them. The data show roughly 51,000 clones, more than 65% seen once. Comments on this clone: What it binds is not known.

The germline V and J ends were trimmed by 2 bases and 3 bases, with 9 bases remaining between them. Germline CDR1 and CDR2: SGDLS and YYNGEE. The CDR3 runs 14 residues. As to time point: pretreatment peripheral blood. Patients' urothelial carcinoma was locally advanced or metastatic. Sequencing was performed on PBMCs, taken around atezolizumab (anti-PD-L1) treatment. This chain uses TRBV9 with TRBJ2-1, with a possible D match to TRBD2 (5 bases). The receptor's source is a man in his sixties or seventies with urothelial cancer. As DNA, the CDR3 is TGTGCCAGCAGCGTCACAGCGGACTACAATGAGCAGTTCTTC. This gives the protein CASSVTADYNEQFF.